What follows are 17 T cell receptor beta chains derived from one specimen sequenced in a study of technical replicates of blood from several donors. The repertoire was sequenced with immunoSEQ multiplex PCR; TCRdb's copy has only in-frame clones and lacks some. There are over 10,000 clones in the sample; about 86% occur only once, and about an eighth lies in the top ten. Sequenced: PBMCs. Every receptor here comes from a human donor in good health.

The rearrangement uses TRBV6-5 and TRBJ2-7; TRBD1 agrees at 8 bases. The ends lost 7 bases at V and 3 bases at J; junction bases unmatched: 5. Germline V CDR1 and CDR2: MNHEY, SVGAGI. The CDR3 totals 13 residues. The CDR3 sequence: CASNGQGLYEQYF. In DNA form, the CDR3 reads TGTGCCAGCAACGGACAGGGTCTCTACGAGCAGTACTTC.

The rearrangement links TRBV7-6 to TRBJ2-7; 14 positions match TRBD2. Germline V gives CDR1 SGHVS, CDR2 FNYEAQ. V trimming: 6 bases; J trimming: 2 bases; junction bases outside the gene matches: 3. The CDR3 is 15 amino acids. CDR3 DNA: TGTGCCAGCAGGGGACTAGCGGGAGAGGCCTACGAGCAGTACTTC. It is translated as CASRGLAGEAYEQYF.

This chain connects TRBV11-3 to TRBJ2-7, with 10 bases matching TRBD1. The CDR3 has 15 residues. CDR1 is SGHNT, CDR2 YENEEA, per germline. V was clipped by 5 bases and J by 1 base; unmatched bases: 5. The CDR3 bases are TGTGCCAGCAGCACCGGGACAGGGGCGTCCTACGAGCAGTACTTC. Amino acid sequence: CASSTGTGASYEQYF.

This chain uses TRBV28 with TRBJ2-1; 9 bases map to TRBD2. With 6 bases clipped from V and 10 bases from J, the junction kept 10 bases outside the gene matches. This CDR3 has 14 residues. Germline-derived CDR1 and CDR2 are MDHEN and SYDVKM. For the CDR3, the DNA is TGTGCCAGCAGAACGCCGGGACTAGCAAGAGAGCAGTTCTTC. Translation gives CASRTPGLAREQFF.

The chain recombines TRBV10-3 with TRBJ2-3, with D maybe TRBD1 (5 bases). CDR1 is ENHRY and CDR2 is SYGVKD in the germline V gene. The CDR3 is made up of 15 amino acids. The V and J ends lost 6 bases and 6 bases respectively, with 19 bases between them. CDR3 in amino acids: CAIRPRVLGLDTQYF. The CDR3 DNA is TGTGCCATCAGACCCAGGGTCCTTGGTCTGGATACGCAGTATTTT.

V gene TRBV7-9 combines with J gene TRBJ2-1, with D hard to call. This CDR3 has 12 amino acids. V lost 1 base, J lost 9 bases, and 7 bases lay in between. In germline, CDR1 is SEHNR, CDR2 FQNEAQ (reference sequence). CDR3 coding DNA: TGTGCCAGCAGCTTAGGAGTCACTGAGCAGTTCTTC. Protein: CASSLGVTEQFF. The whole variable domain, filled in from reference TRBV7-9 and TRBJ2-1, reads DTGVSQNPRHKITKRGQNVTFRCDPISEHNRLYWYRQTLGQGPEFLTYFQNEAQLEKSRLLSDRFSAERPKGSFSTLEIQRTEQGDSAMYLCASSLGVTEQFFGPGTRLTVL.

V usage is TRBV19 and J usage is TRBJ1-1; 10 bases map to TRBD1. Germline V gives CDR1 LNHDA, CDR2 SQIVND (reference sequence). The V segment lost 4 bases and the J segment 2 bases; nucleotides outside the gene matches: 1. This CDR3 is 14 amino acids long. The CDR3 sequence is CASSRQGANTEAFF. As DNA, the CDR3 is TGTGCCAGTAGTAGACAGGGGGCCAACACTGAAGCTTTCTTT.

This clone was seen a handful of times. The chain uses TRBV25-1 and TRBJ1-6, with D possibly TRBD1 on 6 matching bases. From germline, CDR1 is MGHDK and CDR2 SYGVNS. CDR3 length equals 10 residues. Deletions cut 11 bases from V and 7 bases from J, with 6 bases between. CDR3 protein: CAGTNSPLHF. CDR3 bases: TGTGCCGGGACAAATTCACCCCTCCACTTT.

The V and J genes are TRBV5-1 and TRBJ2-1; the match to TRBD1 covers 10 bases. The germline V gene encodes CDR1 SGHRS and CDR2 YFSETQ. J was trimmed by 6 bases and V by 0 bases; bases with no gene match: 3. CDR3 length equals 15 residues. The CDR3 is CASSLERDRGNEQFF. CDR3 sequence (DNA): TGCGCCAGCAGCTTGGAGCGGGACAGGGGCAATGAGCAGTTCTTC.

The genes are TRBV10-1 and TRBJ2-7; maybe TRBD2 (6 bases). V was clipped by 3 bases and J by 4 bases, with 13 bases between them. CDR1 WNHNN and CDR2 SYGVQD come from the germline V gene (reference sequence). The CDR3 has 14 amino acids. CDR3 region: CASSDDREKYEQYF. In DNA form, the CDR3 reads TGCGCCAGCAGTGACGACCGGGAGAAGTACGAGCAGTACTTC.

This rearrangement joins TRBV9 to TRBJ2-6; 7 nucleotides match TRBD2. The V and J ends lost 2 bases and 1 base, in that order; junction bases with no gene match: 3. CDR3 length: 16 residues. Germline loops: CDR1 SGDLS, CDR2 YYNGEE. CDR3 bases: TGTGCCAGCAGCGTGCGGGGGTCTTCTGGGGCCAACGTCCTGACTTTC. Translating it yields CASSVRGSSGANVLTF.

V and J are TRBV30 and TRBJ2-7; 8 bases match TRBD2. From germline, CDR1 is GTSNPN and CDR2 SVGIG (reference sequence). The CDR3 length is 15 residues. After removal of 0 bases from V and 4 bases from J, the junction contained 8 bases not matched to a gene. As DNA, the CDR3 is TGTGCCTGGAGTGTATCCCAGCGGGAGATGTACGAGCAGTACTTC. Amino acid sequence: CAWSVSQREMYEQYF.

This clone was detected a few times. The chain employs TRBV19 and TRBJ1-1; D perhaps matches TRBD1 (5 bases). The V and J ends lost 5 bases and 3 bases respectively, with 16 bases between them. Per germline, CDR1 LNHDA and CDR2 SQIVND (reference sequence). The CDR3 spans 15 residues. CDR3 DNA sequence: TGTGCCAGTAGTCCTTTAGCCGGGGGGTACACTGAAGCTTTCTTT. It translates to CASSPLAGGYTEAFF. Combining the CDR3 with reference TRBV19 and TRBJ1-1 gives the whole variable domain DGGITQSPKYLFRKEGQNVTLSCEQNLNHDAMYWYRQDPGQGLRLIYYSQIVNDFQKGDIAEGYSVSREKKESFPLTVTSAQKNPTAFYLCASSPLAGGYTEAFFGQGTRLTVV.

This chain joins TRBV2 and TRBJ1-4; possibly TRBD1 for D (6 bases). CDR1 and CDR2 (germline): SNHLY, FYNNEI. CDR3 length: 14 amino acids. Between the trimmed V and J ends, which lost 6 bases and 8 bases, there was a span of 16 bases. The CDR3 DNA reads TGTGCCAGCAGAGAACAGGGTCCTTTAGAAAAACTGTTTTTT. This codes for CASREQGPLEKLFF.

The chain couples TRBV6-4 to TRBJ2-2, with TRBD2 as a possible D gene (6 bases). CDR1 and CDR2 from the germline V gene are MRHNA and SNTAGT. V was trimmed by 7 bases and J by 3 bases, leaving 12 bases between them. The length of the CDR3 is 14 residues. The CDR3 loop reads CASTREKDTGELFF. CDR3 in DNA: TGTGCCAGCACACGGGAGAAGGACACCGGGGAGCTGTTTTTT.

The chain is built from TRBV6-1 and TRBJ2-5; no clear D gene. Germline assignment: CDR1 MNHNS and CDR2 SASEGT. The CDR3 is 11 amino acids. The V gene lost 7 bases and the J gene lost 4 bases, with 7 bases spanning the gap. CDR3 DNA: TGTGCCAGCACCAGTCCAGAGACCCAGTACTTC. Translated: CASTSPETQYF.

This chain joins TRBV6-1 and TRBJ2-7, with D tentatively TRBD2 (6 bases). The V gene lost 5 bases and the J gene lost 5 bases, with 16 bases spanning the gap. There are 14 residues in the CDR3. Germline V gene lookup returns CDR1 MNHNS and CDR2 SASEGT. The DNA for the CDR3 is TGTGCCAGCAGTCCACGGCGGGGCGGTAACGAGCAGTACTTC. This sequence encodes CASSPRRGGNEQYF.